These 17 T cell receptor beta chains were sequenced from one sample in a study of blood T cell repertoires in COVID-19. Sequenced by immunoSEQ multiplex PCR; TCRdb stores in-frame clones only, minus some. The sample yields about 160,000 clones, approximately 82% seen once. Sequencing was performed on PBMCs or T cells enriched from blood (not recorded which). The receptors originated from a woman aged 45-65 years who had recovered from COVID-19.

The chain combines TRBV3-1 (or the pseudogene TRBV3-2) with TRBJ1-2, with 8 bases that match TRBD1. Looked up from germline, CDR1 is LGHDT and CDR2 is YNNKEL (reference sequence). The CDR3 sequence is 14 residues long. Unmatched junction bases numbered 7, after V lost 3 bases and J lost 7 bases. DNA for the CDR3: TGTGCCAGCAGCCAGAACAGGGGGTCCCTTGGCTACACCTTC. Protein product: CASSQNRGSLGYTF.

The chain recombines TRBV28 with TRBJ2-7, with a tentative D call TRBD1 (5 bases). V gave up 5 bases and J gave up 3 bases, with 11 bases separating them. This CDR3 has 13 residues. Looked up from germline, CDR1 is MDHEN and CDR2 is SYDVKM. The CDR3 here is CASSPPGYYEQYV. The DNA of the CDR3 is TGTGCCAGCAGTCCCCCAGGGTACTACGAGCAGTACGTC.

The chain recombines TRBV18 with TRBJ1-1; D is unclear. CDR3 length equals 16 residues. From germline, CDR1 is KGHSH and CDR2 LQKENI. V was clipped by 0 bases and J by 0 bases, with 11 bases between them. The CDR3 bases are TGTGCCAGCTCACCACCTGCTGCGGGCATGAACACTGAAGCTTTCTTT. It translates to CASSPPAAGMNTEAFF.

J is TRBJ1-2 and V is TRBV2; 8 positions match TRBD1. The CDR3 is 12 residues long. Germline V gene data show CDR1 as SNHLY and CDR2 as FYNNEI. V lost 6 bases and J lost 8; bases outside the gene matches: 5. This CDR3 is CASSQGAGGYTF. Here the CDR3 DNA reads TGTGCCAGCAGCCAGGGGGCGGGCGGCTACACCTTC.

The chain uses TRBV28 and TRBJ2-7, with D tentatively TRBD1 (5 bases). V lost 2 bases, J lost 6 bases, and 11 bases lay in between. The CDR3 sequence is 13 residues long. Per the germline V gene, CDR1 is MDHEN and CDR2 is SYDVKM. The CDR3 DNA reads as TGTGCCAGCAGTTTACAGGGTTACGGCGAGCAGTACGTC. Translated, it gives CASSLQGYGEQYV.

The chain carries TRBV10-3 and TRBJ2-3, with 9 bases matching TRBD1. V lost 4 bases to trimming and J lost 1 base; unmatched junction nucleotides: 3. Germline V gene data show CDR1 as ENHRY and CDR2 as SYGVKD. CDR3 length: 15 amino acids. CDR3 in amino acids: CAISGWDRGTDTQYF. The CDR3, as DNA: TGTGCCATCAGTGGATGGGACAGGGGCACAGATACGCAGTATTTT.

This clone appeared a few times. In nucleotides, the CDR3 is TGTGCCAGCAGTGAATTTCCTAGCGTGAACGGCTACGAGCAGTACGTC. It codes for CASSEFPSVNGYEQYV. The chain is built from TRBV6-1 and TRBJ2-7; maybe TRBD2 (6 bases). This CDR3 has 16 residues. Trimming took off 2 bases at V and 3 bases at J, with 17 bases between the two ends. Germline loops: CDR1 MNHNS, CDR2 SASEGT.

This clone occurred once. The chain joins TRBV5-6 to TRBJ1-3; no reliable D call. Per germline, CDR1 SGHDT and CDR2 YYEEEE. CDR3 length: 15 amino acids. V dropped 0 bases and J dropped 4 bases, with 11 bases sitting between them. The CDR3 DNA reads TGTGCCAGCAGCTTGGCGGGAGTTCAGGGAAACACCATATATTTT. This gives the protein CASSLAGVQGNTIYF.

This clone has only a few counts. V is TRBV11-2 and J is TRBJ2-3; 7 nucleotides align to TRBD1. Germline loops: CDR1 SGHAT, CDR2 FQNNGV. The CDR3 consists of 15 residues. V lost 1 base and J lost 1; bases outside the gene matches: 2. The DNA of the CDR3 is TGTGCCAGCAGCTTAGTTACAGGGGGCACAGATACGCAGTATTTT. Translated, it gives CASSLVTGGTDTQYF. The variable domain in full, with the rest retrieved from reference TRBV11-2 and TRBJ2-3, is EAGVAQSPRYKIIEKRQSVAFWCNPISGHATLYWYQQILGQGPKLLIQFQNNGVVDDSQLPKDRFSAERLKGVDSTLKIQPAKLEDSAVYLCASSLVTGGTDTQYFGPGTRLTVL.

The chain couples TRBV10-3 to TRBJ1-3, with 8 positions matching TRBD1. The V gene end was trimmed by 6 bases and the J gene end by 3 bases; junction bases not matched to a gene: 10. The length of the CDR3 is 16 residues. Germline CDR1 is ENHRY and CDR2 is SYGVKD. The DNA for the CDR3 is TGTGCCATCAGGCCCGGACAGGGTTTATTTGGAAACACCATATATTTT. As protein: CAIRPGQGLFGNTIYF.

The chain uses TRBV21-1 and TRBJ1-1. TRBV21-1 is shown as a pseudogene. There are 16 residues in the CDR3. The CDR3 coding sequence is TGTGCCAGCAGCAACCAAAGACCTGGAGCTAACACTGAAGCTTTCTTT. This translates into CASSNQRPGANTEAFF.

The chain carries TRBV6-5 and TRBJ2-7, with a possible D match to TRBD1 (5 bases). This CDR3 region has 12 residues. V was pared by 6 bases and J by 3 bases, with 9 bases between. The germline gives CDR1 MNHEY, CDR2 SVGAGI. The CDR3 DNA reads TGTGCCAGCAGCCGCGACAGCTACGAGCAGTACGTC. It specifies CASSRDSYEQYV.

The V call is TRBV4-2, the J call TRBJ1-6, with D maybe TRBD1 (5 bases). V lost 1 base and J 3 bases, leaving 13 bases between the germline ends. The CDR3 length is 17 residues. Germline lookup yields CDR1 LGHNA and CDR2 YNFKEQ. The CDR3 sequence: CASSQVIQGNYNSPLHF. CDR3 bases: TGTGCCAGCAGCCAAGTAATCCAGGGAAACTATAATTCACCCCTCCACTTT.

V gene TRBV12-3 or TRBV12-4 combines with J gene TRBJ2-3; D is ambiguous. V was cut by 5 bases and J by 4 bases, with 10 bases left in between. This CDR3 has 13 amino acids. CDR3 sequence reads: CASSTPLADTQYF. CDR3 sequence (DNA): TGTGCCAGCAGTACACCCCTTGCAGATACGCAGTATTTT.

The chain employs TRBV30 and TRBJ1-6; 8 bases map to TRBD1. With 1 base clipped from V and 7 bases from J, the junction kept 6 bases outside the gene matches. The germline CDR1 and CDR2 sequences are GTSNPN and SVGIG (reference sequence). The CDR3 contains 15 residues. This chain's CDR3 is CAWSAQGVGNSPLHF. The CDR3 DNA sequence: TGTGCCTGGAGTGCACAGGGGGTAGGAAATTCACCCCTCCACTTT.

V usage is TRBV28 and J usage is TRBJ1-4; the match to TRBD1 covers 10 bases. With V trimmed by 8 bases and J by 8 bases, 8 bases remained unmatched. The length of the CDR3 is 14 residues. In germline, CDR1 is MDHEN, CDR2 SYDVKM. The CDR3: CASSYGTGEEKLFF. The CDR3 nucleotides are TGTGCCAGCTCATACGGGACAGGGGAGGAAAAACTGTTTTTT.

This clone has a single count. Here the CDR3 DNA reads TGTGCCAGCAGCTTAGCGCTTCGGTCGCAGGGCGAGCAGTACGTC. Amino acid sequence: CASSLALRSQGEQYV. The chain is built from TRBV7-8 and TRBJ2-7; possible D gene TRBD1, 5 bases. Germline assignment: CDR1 SGHVS and CDR2 FQNEAQ. V was trimmed by 0 bases and J by 6 bases, leaving 15 bases between them. This CDR3 is built from 15 residues.